This T cell receptor (beta chain) was sequenced during a study of vaccination and CD4 T cells after COVID-19. Study-level results: Convalescent patients displayed spike mono-reactivity in 304 of 307 vaccine-specific clones.

Sequencing of DNA taken from cultured CD4+ T cells relied on the Oncomine TCR Beta short-read assay. TCRdb used MiXCR to reprocess the PCR reads, holding one entry per CDR3 protein. The table records some 10,000 distinct CDR3 sequences, around 57% of them present only once. This clonotype was found a few times. Its antigen is not identified. Per germline, CDR1 GTSNPN and CDR2 SVGIG (reference sequence). Trimming left V 1 base short and J 4 bases short, with 7 bases between. The CDR3 contains 12 residues. Treatment here: roughly 11-day PBMC culture with coronavirus spike peptide pools or control peptides (ViraFEST assay). ViraFEST expanded antigen-specific T cells with peptide pools, then sequenced TCRs.

Sequenced sample: CD4+ T cells from blood, cultured in vitro. V is TRBV30 and J is TRBJ2-5; D not certain. This sequence was found in a human donor who had recovered from COVID-19. The DNA of the CDR3 is TGTGCCTGGAGTGGTGGGGTAGAGACCCAGTACTTC. Amino acid sequence: CAWSGGVETQYF.